This note documents a single T cell receptor beta chain sequence. The germline V gene has CDR1 SEHNR and CDR2 FQNEAQ (reference sequence). V lost 3 bases to trimming and J lost 1 base, with 9 bases between them. There are 14 residues in the CDR3. In the authors' workflow: Amplification from reference gene primers served as the basis for estimated nucleated cell counts. Produced via immunoSEQ multiplex PCR; TCRdb's table is partial and in-frame only. V, J and clone size are those of that table, while D and trimming were read from the DNA. This table has around 65,000 clones, roughly 93% appearing once. The sample comes from a study of blood T cell repertoires in COVID-19. The wider study: T cells, B-cell-depleted T cells, or PBMCs supplied cDNA or gDNA.

This chain connects TRBV7-9 to TRBJ1-1; D ambiguous. This clonotype was obtained from a human donor in a cohort sampled during active COVID-19. The source material was peripheral blood. The CDR3 protein is CASSFQAGNTEAFF. The CDR3, as DNA: TGTGCCAGCAGCTTTCAGGCGGGGAACACTGAAGCTTTCTTT.